This passage covers 14 T cell receptor beta chains from one sample sequenced in a study of blood T cell repertoires in COVID-19 (dated by TCRdb to between 2020 and 2021). Libraries came from the immunoSEQ multiplex PCR assay. This is the immuneACCESS table as TCRdb keeps it, with only in-frame sequences that have V and J called. A part of the clones is gone; compared with another copy, unresolved V genes explain less than half, and the rest is unexplained. This sample lists just under 150,000 clones; approximately 84% were detected once. Of the sample, 4.8% falls within the top ten clones. The sample comprised peripheral blood. These receptors came from a human donor in a cohort sampled during active COVID-19.

The chain recombines TRBV3-1 (or the pseudogene TRBV3-2) with TRBJ2-2; D is unclear. The germline V gene has CDR1 LGHDT and CDR2 YNNKEL (reference sequence). CDR3 size: 15 residues. V was shortened by 4 bases and J by 4 bases, with 13 bases between the two germline ends. The CDR3: CASSPSAAATGELFF. DNA of the CDR3: TGTGCCAGCAGCCCCAGCGCGGCCGCCACCGGGGAGCTGTTTTTT.

The DNA of the CDR3 is TGTGCCAGTAGTATTACGACAGGGGGTGAGTCACCCCTCCACTTT. This translates into CASSITTGGESPLHF. The rearrangement links TRBV19 to TRBJ1-6, with 9 positions matching TRBD1. V lost 3 bases to trimming and J lost 10 bases; unmatched junction nucleotides: 7. Looked up from germline, CDR1 is LNHDA and CDR2 is SQIVND (reference sequence). CDR3 length equals 15 residues.

The chain couples TRBV5-1 to TRBJ2-3; tentative D call: TRBD2 (5 bases). The CDR3 totals 15 residues. V lost 0 bases to trimming and J lost 3 bases, with 11 bases between them. The germline gives CDR1 SGHRS, CDR2 YFSETQ. CDR3 bases: TGCGCCAGCAGCTTGGTCGGGTCGGGGACAGATACGCAGTATTTT. It specifies CASSLVGSGTDTQYF. Full variable domain (rest looked up from reference TRBV5-1 and TRBJ2-3): KAGVTQTPRYLIKTRGQQVTLSCSPISGHRSVSWYQQTPGQGLQFLFEYFSETQRNKGNFPGRFSGRQFSNSRSEMNVSTLELGDSALYLCASSLVGSGTDTQYFGPGTRLTVL.

This chain links TRBV5-1 with TRBJ1-1; TRBD1 might be the D (5 bases). V lost 4 bases and J lost 4, with 11 bases in between. Germline loops: CDR1 SGHRS, CDR2 YFSETQ. CDR3 length: 13 amino acids. Here the CDR3 DNA reads TGCGCCAGCAGCCCCGCGGGGGGCACTGAAGCTTTCTTT. It specifies CASSPAGGTEAFF.

The genes are TRBV28 and TRBJ2-7, with 10 bases fitting TRBD1. CDR1 and CDR2 from the germline V gene are MDHEN and SYDVKM. This CDR3 region has 18 residues. Unmatched junction bases numbered 21, after V lost 6 bases and J lost 7 bases. This CDR3 is CASSPAPGQGGLVGEQYF. In nucleotides, the CDR3 is TGTGCCAGCAGCCCAGCTCCTGGACAGGGGGGACTAGTTGGGGAGCAGTACTTC.

The chain has TRBV7-8 and TRBJ2-2; D unclear. Trimming removed 1 base at V and 2 bases at J, with 11 bases between. Germline V gene sequence: CDR1 SGHVS, CDR2 FQNEAQ. The CDR3 is 16 amino acids. The CDR3 DNA sequence: TGTGCCAGCAGCTTAGTGGTGCGGCCCAACACCGGGGAGCTGTTTTTT. Translated: CASSLVVRPNTGELFF.

CDR3: CASSGQVGYTEAFF. CDR3 bases: TGTGCCAGCAGCGGACAGGTGGGATACACTGAAGCTTTCTTT. This chain links TRBV7-2 with TRBJ1-1, with 7 nucleotides matching TRBD1. Per the germline V gene, CDR1 is SGHTA and CDR2 is FQGNSA. The J segment lost 3 bases and the V segment lost 5 bases, leaving 6 bases of the junction unmatched. The CDR3 runs to 14 residues.

CDR3 sequence (DNA): TGCGCCAGCAGTCAATCGGGGCTGCATGGCTACACCTTC. Translated, it gives CASSQSGLHGYTF. The chain carries TRBV23-1 and TRBJ1-2, with a tentative D call TRBD1 (5 bases). TRBV23-1 is annotated as an ORF whose role is uncertain. The CDR3 totals 13 residues. Trimming removed 0 bases from V and 6 bases from J, with 8 bases in between.

This chain connects TRBV5-1 to TRBJ2-7; TRBD2 matches at 8 bases. Germline assignment: CDR1 SGHRS and CDR2 YFSETQ. Trimming removed 4 bases from V and 2 bases from J; junction bases left unmatched: 5. The CDR3 extends over 14 amino acids. The CDR3 nucleotides are TGCGCCAGCAGCCCCACTAGCGGCACCTACGAGCAGTACTTC. This encodes CASSPTSGTYEQYF.

For the CDR3, the DNA is TGCGCCAGCAGCATCCAAGGGGATTTCTCCTACAATGAGCAGTTCTTC. It translates to CASSIQGDFSYNEQFF. J is TRBJ2-1 and V is TRBV5-1, with D perhaps matching TRBD1 (5 bases). The CDR3 has 16 residues. Germline loops: CDR1 SGHRS, CDR2 YFSETQ. The V gene lost 4 bases and the J gene lost 0 bases, with 14 bases spanning the gap. Using reference TRBV5-1 and TRBJ2-1 for the parts outside the CDR3, the full variable domain is KAGVTQTPRYLIKTRGQQVTLSCSPISGHRSVSWYQQTPGQGLQFLFEYFSETQRNKGNFPGRFSGRQFSNSRSEMNVSTLELGDSALYLCASSIQGDFSYNEQFFGPGTRLTVL.

This chain joins TRBV5-4 and TRBJ1-1; D perhaps matches TRBD1 (6 bases). Germline V gives CDR1 SGHNT, CDR2 YYREEE (reference sequence). Trimming took off 4 bases at V and 1 base at J, with 11 bases between the two ends. The CDR3 runs to 14 residues. CDR3 sequence (DNA): TGTGCCAGCAGCGGGTCGACAGGGAACACTGAAGCTTTCTTT. This sequence encodes CASSGSTGNTEAFF. Looking up the rest from reference TRBV5-4 and TRBJ1-1 gives the full variable domain: ETGVTQSPTHLIKTRGQQVTLRCSSQSGHNTVSWYQQALGQGPQFIFQYYREEENGRGNFPPRFSGLQFPNYSSELNVNALELDDSALYLCASSGSTGNTEAFFGQGTRLTVV.

V and J are TRBV6-2 or TRBV6-3 and TRBJ2-1, with 11 bases fitting TRBD2. V lost 4 bases and J lost 8; bases outside the gene matches: 4. The CDR3 contains 14 residues. CDR1 is MNHEY and CDR2 is SVGEGT in the germline V gene. DNA of the CDR3: TGTGCCAGCAGTTCTAGCGGGAGGTTGCATGAGCAGTTCTTC. This codes for CASSSSGRLHEQFF.

The chain links TRBV3-1 (or the pseudogene TRBV3-2) to TRBJ1-1; D not certain. The germline V and J ends were trimmed by 8 bases and 2 bases, with 12 bases remaining between them. Germline values: CDR1 LGHDT, CDR2 YNNKEL (reference sequence). The CDR3 length is 13 residues. The CDR3 is CASFGTANTEAFF. Here the CDR3 DNA reads TGTGCCAGCTTCGGCACAGCAAACACTGAAGCTTTCTTT.

This chain connects TRBV18 to TRBJ2-7; TRBD1 agrees at 10 bases. This CDR3 is built from 20 residues. The germline V gene encodes CDR1 KGHSH and CDR2 LQKENI. V trimming: 3 bases; J trimming: 1 base; junction bases outside the gene matches: 18. CDR3 region: CASSPPNTGQGKLGSYEQYF. In nucleotides, the CDR3 is TGTGCCAGCTCACCCCCAAATACGGGACAGGGGAAGTTAGGGTCCTACGAGCAGTACTTC.